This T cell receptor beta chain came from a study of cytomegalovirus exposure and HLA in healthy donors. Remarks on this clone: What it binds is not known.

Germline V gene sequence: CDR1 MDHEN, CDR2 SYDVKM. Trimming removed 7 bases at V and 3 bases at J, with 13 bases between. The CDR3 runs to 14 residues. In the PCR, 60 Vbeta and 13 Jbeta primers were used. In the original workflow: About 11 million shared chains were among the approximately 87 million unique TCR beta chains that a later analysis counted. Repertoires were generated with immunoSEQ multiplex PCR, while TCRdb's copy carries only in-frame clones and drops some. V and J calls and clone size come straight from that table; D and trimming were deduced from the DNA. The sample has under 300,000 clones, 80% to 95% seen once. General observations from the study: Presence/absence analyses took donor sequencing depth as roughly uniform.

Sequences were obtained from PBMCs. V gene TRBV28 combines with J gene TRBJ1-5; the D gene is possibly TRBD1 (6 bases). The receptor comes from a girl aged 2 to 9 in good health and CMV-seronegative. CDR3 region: CASKEQGPNQPQHF. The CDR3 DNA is TGTGCCAGCAAGGAACAGGGTCCCAATCAGCCCCAGCATTTT.